The rows below give T cell receptor beta chains drawn from one sample of a study of blood T cells in healthy people across ages. TCRdb ran MiXCR on the 5' RACE reads and lists one entry per CDR3 protein. The sample yields approximately 2,000,000 distinct CDR3 sequences, about two fifths seen once. Sequenced material: blood. Every receptor here comes from a human donor in good health. The CDR3 runs from the conserved cysteine through the conserved F or W. Fields, in order: J gene, D gene, V gene, CDR3 length, CDR3 DNA, CDR3 protein. The D gene is left open where the match is weak.

j_call: TRBJ2-1; d_call: -; v_call: TRBV29-1; cdr3_length: 18; cdr3_nt: TGCAGCGTTGAAGATCAGAGGGGGGCTATGAGCTCCTACAATGAGCAGTTCTTC; cdr3_aa: CSVEDQRGAMSSYNEQFF
j_call: TRBJ2-7; d_call: -; v_call: TRBV7-9; cdr3_length: 14; cdr3_nt: TGTACCAGCAGCCCCCCCCGGGAATACTACGAGCAGTACTTC; cdr3_aa: CTSSPPREYYEQYF
j_call: TRBJ2-2; d_call: TRBD2; v_call: TRBV9; cdr3_length: 16; cdr3_nt: TGTGCCAGCAGCGTAGAATCTAGCGGGACCACCGGGGAGCTGTTTTTT; cdr3_aa: CASSVESSGTTGELFF
j_call: TRBJ1-5; d_call: -; v_call: TRBV20-1; cdr3_length: 13; cdr3_nt: TGCAGTGTAGTCACAGGGTTGTTTCAGCCCCAGCATTTT; cdr3_aa: CSVVTGLFQPQHF
j_call: TRBJ1-2; d_call: -; v_call: TRBV4-1; cdr3_length: 16; cdr3_nt: TGCGCCAGCAGCCCAACAGGTTTCCGGTCGCCTTATGGCTACACCTTC; cdr3_aa: CASSPTGFRSPYGYTF
j_call: TRBJ1-4; d_call: -; v_call: TRBV5-1; cdr3_length: 13; cdr3_nt: TGCGCCAGCAGGGCAGTTTCCAATGAAAAACTGTTTTTT; cdr3_aa: CASRAVSNEKLFF
j_call: TRBJ2-3; d_call: -; v_call: TRBV29-1; cdr3_length: 13; cdr3_nt: TGCAGCGTAGACGCGGGATTACCAGATACGCAGTATTTT; cdr3_aa: CSVDAGLPDTQYF
j_call: TRBJ2-5; d_call: -; v_call: TRBV15; cdr3_length: 12; cdr3_nt: TGTGCCACCAGCAGCCTATGGGGGACCCAGTACTTC; cdr3_aa: CATSSLWGTQYF
j_call: TRBJ1-1; d_call: -; v_call: TRBV28; cdr3_length: 13; cdr3_nt: TGTGCCATCACGAGCCCGGAGAACACTGAAGCTTTCTTT; cdr3_aa: CAITSPENTEAFF
j_call: TRBJ2-5; d_call: -; v_call: TRBV29-1; cdr3_length: 13; cdr3_nt: TGCAGCGTTGAAGGGCAGTACGTAGAGACCCAGTACTTC; cdr3_aa: CSVEGQYVETQYF
j_call: TRBJ2-1; d_call: TRBD2; v_call: TRBV11-2; cdr3_length: 14; cdr3_nt: TGTGCCAGCAGCTCCCCCCCACTAGCGGATGAGCAGTTCTTC; cdr3_aa: CASSSPPLADEQFF